This T cell receptor (beta chain) is drawn from a study of shared clonotypes between healthy human individuals. Regarding the study as a whole: Naive subsets, compared against memory subsets, generally had larger estimated richness values. Clonotypes shared by all four donors outscored non-shared clonotypes in generation probability.

The run depth of the assay was deep. Profiling relied on immunoSEQ multiplex PCR, and the TCRdb table lists in-frame clones only, not all of them. The table includes roughly 700,000 clones, less than 85% detected once. Germline lookup yields CDR1 LNHDA and CDR2 SQIVND (reference sequence). This CDR3 spans 14 amino acids. V lost 3 bases and J lost 1, with 7 bases in between. This clone was picked up a small number of times. The antigen is undetermined. This sequence joins TRBV19 and TRBJ1-5; D call uncertain. Sequenced input: memory CD4+ T cells sorted from blood. The subset here: CD45RA-negative fraction. This sequence originates from a woman aged 25 to 39 in good health. CDR3 sequence (DNA): TGTGCCAGTAGTATGACCGGGAGCAATCAGCCCCAGCATTTT. Translating it yields CASSMTGSNQPQHF. The full variable domain, rest sourced from reference TRBV19 and TRBJ1-5, is DGGITQSPKYLFRKEGQNVTLSCEQNLNHDAMYWYRQDPGQGLRLIYYSQIVNDFQKGDIAEGYSVSREKKESFPLTVTSAQKNPTAFYLCASSMTGSNQPQHFGDGTRLSIL.